The 6 T cell receptor beta chains below were found in one sample sequenced in a study of human T cells and chemical hapten exposure. Time point noted: patch test 2, 6 weeks after DPC sensitization. As for treatment: therapeutic diphenylcyclopropenone sensitization with weekly scalp DPC. TCRdb itself ran the RACE reads through MiXCR, one entry per CDR3 protein. The sample carries 140,000 or so distinct CDR3 sequences, approximately 12% recorded once. The material was whole blood, obtained in connection with sensitization to the hapten diphenylcyclopropenone (DPC). Every receptor here comes from a woman aged 50 to 60 with alopecia areata. Some clones in this sample may be carry-over from other donors' samples.

This clonotype was seen repeatedly, ten times or more. The chain uses TRBV5-4 and TRBJ2-2, with 11 nucleotides matching TRBD1. V gave up 0 bases and J gave up 5 bases; unmatched junction bases: 6. This CDR3 has 17 amino acids. CDR1 is SGHNT and CDR2 is YYREEE in the germline V gene (reference sequence). The CDR3 loop reads CASSLDRTGGKTGELFF. The CDR3 nucleotides are TGTGCCAGCAGCTTGGATCGGACAGGGGGCAAGACCGGGGAGCTGTTTTTT.

This clonotype turned up a few times. V usage is TRBV3-1 and J usage is TRBJ2-7; 9 bases fit TRBD2. The germline CDR1 and CDR2 sequences are LGHDT and YNNKEL (reference sequence). Germline trimming cut 3 bases from V and 0 bases from J; bases unmatched to any gene: 3. The CDR3 is 15 residues long. DNA of the CDR3: TGTGCCAGCAGCCACCGCGGGAGGGCCTCCTACGAGCAGTACTTC. Translated, it gives CASSHRGRASYEQYF.

In this sample, this clonotype turned up many times. The junction shows a germline mismatch at one end, possibly a read error. The V gene is TRBV20-1, the J gene TRBJ1-1, with D tentatively TRBD1 (6 bases). This CDR3 is built from 13 residues. CDR1 and CDR2 from the germline V gene are DFQATT and SNEGSKA (reference sequence). CDR3 in amino acids: CSDRGQMNTEAFF. CDR3 nucleotides: TGCAGTGATAGAGGACAGATGAACACTGAAGCTTTCTTT.

This chain joins TRBV20-1 and TRBJ2-3; 7 bases map to TRBD2. The CDR3 covers 16 residues. Germline CDR1 DFQATT, CDR2 SNEGSKA (reference sequence). Trimming at V came to 6 bases and at J to 5 bases, leaving 17 bases not matched to a gene. The CDR3 sequence: CSAGASSGGRLDTQYF. DNA of the CDR3: TGCAGTGCCGGTGCGTCGTCCGGCGGGAGATTAGATACGCAGTATTTT.

In the case of this clonotype: This sequence may be a read error, since a much larger clone differs from it by one base. V is TRBV29-1 and J is TRBJ2-3, with D uncertain. V lost 6 bases and J lost 8, with 15 bases in between. Germline-derived CDR1 and CDR2 are SQVTM and ANQGSEA. The CDR3 extends over 12 amino acids. The CDR3 region has the DNA TGCAGCGTCCGGAACTTGGCAGGTACGCAGTATTTT. Protein: CSVRNLAGTQYF.

This clonotype has just a few counts. The chain joins TRBV3-1 to TRBJ2-7; 10 nucleotides match TRBD1. V shed 4 bases, J shed 2 bases, and the junction held 5 bases outside the gene matches. The CDR3 spans 15 residues. Germline CDR1 and CDR2: LGHDT and YNNKEL (reference sequence). The CDR3 nucleotides read TGTGCCAGCAGCCGGGCCGGGACAGGGGCCTACGAGCAGTACTTC. It encodes CASSRAGTGAYEQYF.